This T cell receptor beta chain was sequenced for a study of identical twins. Many counts were recorded for this clonotype. TCRdb used MiXCR to reprocess the 5' RACE reads, holding one entry per CDR3 protein. Of around 290,000 distinct CDR3 sequences listed, over 8.5% were seen once; the top ten hold approximately 7%. This same sample was also taken into another study, of yellow fever vaccine responses in identical twins.

This clonotype was obtained from a woman younger than 35 in good health. Sequenced sample: CD8+ T cells sorted from blood.

Written as DNA, the CDR3 is TGTGCCAGCAGCTTATTAGGAAGCACAGATACGCAGTATTTT. This encodes CASSLLGSTDTQYF. This chain joins TRBV7-3 and TRBJ2-3, with D hard to call. The CDR3 has 14 amino acids. Trimming shortened V by 2 bases and J by 0 bases, and 6 bases separated the two germline ends. In germline, CDR1 is SGHTA, CDR2 FQGTGA.